Listed here are 18 T cell receptor beta chains from one sample, sequenced in a study. TCRdb analysed the 5' RACE reads with MiXCR anew, one entry per CDR3 protein. The data show more than 40,000 distinct CDR3 sequences, with just under 30% seen just once and 3.7% held by the top ten. The sample taken for sequencing was memory CD4+ T cells sorted from a lymph node. Subset indicated: memory CD4+ T cells, CD4+CD45RO+CD25-. These receptor sequences come from a female donor with breast cancer.

This clonotype was seen a handful of times. The J gene is TRBJ2-5, the V gene TRBV3-1; TRBD2 matches 8 bases. The CDR3 runs 15 residues. Germline loops: CDR1 LGHDT, CDR2 YNNKEL (reference sequence). The J segment lost 2 bases and the V segment lost 1 base, leaving 3 bases of the junction unmatched. The chain's CDR3 is CASSQGLATQETQYF. For the CDR3, the DNA is TGTGCCAGCAGCCAAGGACTAGCGACGCAAGAGACCCAGTACTTC.

The CDR3 loop reads CASSPRMGGRQPQHF. CDR3 in DNA: TGTGCCAGCTCACCCCGGATGGGGGGCAGACAGCCCCAGCATTTT. The chain carries TRBV18 and TRBJ1-5, with a tentative D call TRBD1 (6 bases). The CDR3 has 15 amino acids. The germline V gene has CDR1 KGHSH and CDR2 LQKENI. V was pared by 3 bases and J by 7 bases, with 16 bases between.

This clonotype was observed a handful of times. CDR3 nucleotide sequence: TGCGCCAGCAGCCAAGGACAGGGTAGCAATCAGCCCCAGCATTTT. This codes for CASSQGQGSNQPQHF. The chain uses TRBV4-1 and TRBJ1-5; 7 bases line up with TRBD1. Germline V gene data show CDR1 as MGHRA and CDR2 as YSYEKL. Trimming removed 1 base from V and 0 bases from J; junction bases left unmatched: 0. The length of the CDR3 is 15 residues.

This clonotype has just a few counts. The J gene is TRBJ2-3, the V gene TRBV20-1; 10 bases are a match to TRBD2. Germline CDR1 and CDR2: DFQATT and SNEGSKA (reference sequence). The CDR3 consists of 15 residues. The V gene end was trimmed by 0 bases and the J gene end by 6 bases; junction bases not matched to a gene: 6. In DNA, the CDR3 is TGCAGTGCTAGAGAGTCTAGCGGGAGCTGGGATACGCAGTATTTT. Its translation is CSARESSGSWDTQYF.

This clonotype was detected many times. The V call is TRBV4-1, the J call TRBJ2-5, with 11 bases aligning to TRBD2. CDR3 length equals 14 residues. Germline CDR1 is MGHRA and CDR2 is YSYEKL. V gave up 5 bases and J gave up 4 bases; unmatched junction bases: 3. In DNA, the CDR3 is TGCGCCAGCAGCACCCTAGCGGGAGGAGAGACCCAGTACTTC. Its translation is CASSTLAGGETQYF.

This clonotype occurred a few times. The V gene is TRBV2, the J gene TRBJ1-2; TRBD1 agrees at 9 bases. Trimming cost V 7 bases and J 7 bases; bases outside gene matches: 10. The germline CDR1 and CDR2 sequences are SNHLY and FYNNEI. CDR3 length: 14 residues. The CDR3 nucleotides read TGTGCCAGCACATCCGGGACAGGGTCGGGTGGCTACACCTTC. This codes for CASTSGTGSGGYTF.

The rearrangement uses TRBV20-1 and TRBJ2-7; TRBD2 matches at 16 bases. The J segment lost 2 bases and the V segment lost 0 bases, leaving 7 bases of the junction unmatched. This CDR3 is built from 18 residues. CDR1 is DFQATT, CDR2 SNEGSKA, per germline (reference sequence). The CDR3, as DNA: TGCAGTGCTAGAGAATCGGGACTAGCGGGAGGGTTCGCCTACGAGCAGTACTTC. Translation gives CSARESGLAGGFAYEQYF.

The chain joins TRBV7-2 to TRBJ2-5; weak D call: TRBD2 (5 bases). This CDR3 comprises 16 residues. The germline V gene encodes CDR1 SGHTA and CDR2 FQGNSA. V shed 3 bases and J shed 2 bases, with 16 bases lying between them. The DNA of the CDR3 is TGTGCCAGCAGCTTCAGTTTGGGTAGGACTCAAGAGACCCAGTACTTC. Residues: CASSFSLGRTQETQYF. Full variable domain (remainder filled in from reference TRBV7-2 and TRBJ2-5): GAGVSQSPSNKVTEKGKDVELRCDPISGHTALYWYRQSLGQGLEFLIYFQGNSAPDKSGLPSDRFSAERTGGSVSTLTIQRTQQEDSAVYLCASSFSLGRTQETQYFGPGTRLLVL.

This clonotype was found once. The chain carries TRBV6-1 and TRBJ1-5; 9 bases match TRBD1. Per the germline V gene, CDR1 is MNHNS and CDR2 is SASEGT. J gave up 5 bases and V 6 bases, and 5 bases lay outside the gene matches. This CDR3 contains 14 residues. For the CDR3, the DNA is TGTGCCAGCAGGGGACAGGGCAACTATCAGCCCCAGCATTTT. Translating it yields CASRGQGNYQPQHF.

Only a few counts were recorded for this clonotype. The chain recombines TRBV6-2 or TRBV6-3 with TRBJ1-4; D uncertain. This CDR3 contains 14 residues. The V gene lost 2 bases and the J gene lost 7 bases, with 11 bases spanning the gap. CDR1 and CDR2 from the germline V gene are MNHEY and SVGEGT. Here the CDR3 DNA reads TGTGCCAGCAGTTACCGGAGGAGCGGTGAAAAACTGTTTTTT. This codes for CASSYRRSGEKLFF.

J is TRBJ2-7 and V is TRBV4-2, with 10 bases that match TRBD2. The CDR3 consists of 17 residues. J was trimmed by 5 bases and V by 4 bases; bases with no gene match: 14. Germline V lookup: CDR1 LGHNA, CDR2 YNFKEQ. The CDR3 DNA reads as TGTGCCAGCAGCCCCGGAGGGAGCGGGAGGGAATTAGACGAGCAGTACTTC. Encoded protein: CASSPGGSGRELDEQYF.

This clonotype was detected only a few times. The chain links TRBV7-9 to TRBJ2-2; D may be TRBD2 (6 bases). Germline CDR1 and CDR2: SEHNR and FQNEAQ (reference sequence). V lost 5 bases, J lost 1 base, and 8 bases lay in between. This CDR3 comprises 14 residues. This chain's CDR3 is CASSRDLNTGELFF. CDR3 coding DNA: TGTGCCAGCAGCCGGGACTTGAACACCGGGGAGCTGTTTTTT.

The chain links TRBV27 to TRBJ2-2; 7 bases are a match to TRBD2. This CDR3 region has 15 residues. Germline CDR1 MNHEY, CDR2 SMNVEV (reference sequence). Germline trimming cut 3 bases from V and 3 bases from J; bases unmatched to any gene: 4. CDR3 region: CASSLGLADTGELFF. The CDR3 DNA follows: TGTGCCAGCAGTTTGGGCCTAGCGGACACCGGGGAGCTGTTTTTT.

This clonotype was detected only a few times. The J gene is TRBJ2-5, the V gene TRBV11-2; 7 nucleotides align to TRBD2. V lost 3 bases to trimming and J lost 3 bases; unmatched junction nucleotides: 7. This CDR3 contains 15 residues. The germline CDR1 and CDR2 sequences are SGHAT and FQNNGV. DNA for the CDR3: TGTGCCAGCAGCTTGTACCTGAGCGGGGAAGAGACCCAGTACTTC. Residues: CASSLYLSGEETQYF.

The rearrangement links TRBV5-8 to TRBJ1-2, with D unresolved. V was clipped by 6 bases and J by 3 bases, with 6 bases between them. The CDR3 is 11 residues long. Germline V lookup: CDR1 SGHTS, CDR2 YDEGEE. Here the CDR3 reads CASKRDYGYTF. CDR3 sequence (DNA): TGTGCCAGCAAGAGGGACTATGGCTACACCTTC.

This clonotype was counted ten times or more. The gene calls are TRBV29-1 and TRBJ2-1; D perhaps matches TRBD1 (5 bases). The CDR3 consists of 13 residues. With 4 bases removed from V and 10 bases from J, the gap between germline ends came to 17 bases. Germline V CDR1 and CDR2: SQVTM, ANQGSEA. Here the CDR3 reads CSVAGQGLTEQFF. In DNA, the CDR3 is TGCAGCGTTGCGGGCCAGGGTCTCACCGAGCAGTTCTTC.

The V and J genes are TRBV5-8 and TRBJ1-1, with a tentative D call TRBD1 (5 bases). CDR3 length equals 14 residues. V was shortened by 4 bases and J by 8 bases, with 18 bases between the two germline ends. Germline loops: CDR1 SGHTS, CDR2 YDEGEE. In DNA form, the CDR3 reads TGTGCCAGCAGCGGGGGATCTGTGACAGCAGAAGCTTTCTTT. It encodes CASSGGSVTAEAFF.

CDR3 bases: TGTGCCACCGCCCGGGTCCCCTACGAGCAGTACTTC. The encoded protein is CATARVPYEQYF. This chain joins TRBV27 and TRBJ2-7; D unclear. Trimming took off 10 bases at V and 2 bases at J, with 12 bases between the two ends. The CDR3 runs 12 residues. From germline, CDR1 is MNHEY and CDR2 SMNVEV (reference sequence).